Listed here are 9 T cell receptor beta chains from one sample, sequenced in a study of shared T cell receptors in the human thymus. Produced via immunoSEQ multiplex PCR; TCRdb's table is partial and in-frame only. The top ten hold 0.0095% to 0.013% of the sample, which has approximately 730,000 clones, approximately 83% seen once. These data also featured in a second study, about human thymus T cells.

The sample was thymocytes. The receptors shown here come from a girl under three years old with a congenital heart defect.

This clone was seen once. The chain combines TRBV5-1 with TRBJ2-3; 11 bases map to TRBD2. Per the germline V gene, CDR1 is SGHRS and CDR2 is YFSETQ. V lost 4 bases to trimming and J lost 5 bases; unmatched junction nucleotides: 6. The CDR3 sequence is 15 residues long. The CDR3 nucleotides are TGCGCCAGCAGCCGGCTAGCGGGGGGCCAAGATACGCAGTATTTT. Its translation is CASSRLAGGQDTQYF.

The rearrangement links TRBV4-1 to TRBJ1-2, with TRBD1 as a possible D gene (5 bases). The CDR3 loop spans 13 amino acids. Per the germline V gene, CDR1 is MGHRA and CDR2 is YSYEKL. V lost 5 bases and J 7 bases, leaving 14 bases between the germline ends. CDR3 sequence (DNA): TGCGCCAGCAGCTACGGGACTTTTTTTGGCTACACCTTC. It yields the protein CASSYGTFFGYTF.

The CDR3 bases are TGTGCCAGCGGGGGGAGGGACCCTGAAGCTTTCTTT. Its translation: CASGGRDPEAFF. This chain joins TRBV9 and TRBJ1-1; tentative D call: TRBD1 (5 bases). Germline-derived CDR1 and CDR2 are SGDLS and YYNGEE. The ends were cut back, 7 bases at V and 6 bases at J, with 13 bases in the middle. The length of the CDR3 is 12 residues. Combining the CDR3 with reference TRBV9 and TRBJ1-1 gives the whole variable domain DSGVTQTPKHLITATGQRVTLRCSPRSGDLSVYWYQQSLDQGLQFLIQYYNGEERAKGNILERFSAQQFPDLHSELNLSSLELGDSALYFCASGGRDPEAFFGQGTRLTVV.

The V and J genes are TRBV7-6 and TRBJ2-5; 8 bases line up with TRBD1. This CDR3 is built from 16 residues. V lost 2 bases, J lost 7 bases, and 12 bases stayed unmatched. CDR1 and CDR2 (germline): SGHVS, FNYEAQ. The CDR3 coding sequence is TGTGCCAGCAGCTTACCCACTGGGGGACAGGCCGGGACCCAGTACTTC. This translates into CASSLPTGGQAGTQYF. Full variable domain (rest looked up from reference TRBV7-6 and TRBJ2-5): GAGVSQSPRYKVTKRGQDVALRCDPISGHVSLYWYRQALGQGPEFLTYFNYEAQQDKSGLPNDRFSAERPEGSISTLTIQRTEQRDSAMYRCASSLPTGGQAGTQYFGPGTRLLVL.

The rearrangement links TRBV13 to TRBJ2-3, with TRBD2 matching over 7 bases. V shed 3 bases and J 1 base; nucleotides not matched to a gene: 13. The CDR3 has 18 residues. From germline, CDR1 is PRHDT and CDR2 FYEKMQ (reference sequence). The CDR3 nucleotides are TGTGCCAGCAGCTTCCAGAGAAGAGCGGGGCTCGGCACAGATACGCAGTATTTT. Translating it yields CASSFQRRAGLGTDTQYF. The variable domain in full, with the rest retrieved from reference TRBV13 and TRBJ2-3, is AAGVIQSPRHLIKEKRETATLKCYPIPRHDTVYWYQQGPGQDPQFLISFYEKMQSDKGSIPDRFSAQQFSDYHSELNMSSLELGDSALYFCASSFQRRAGLGTDTQYFGPGTRLTVL.

V gene TRBV2 combines with J gene TRBJ2-3; 12 bases are a match to TRBD2. CDR3 length: 14 residues. The V gene's germline CDR1 is SNHLY and CDR2 FYNNEI. Losses at the gene ends were 8 bases for V and 6 bases for J; bases not matched to a gene: 6. Written as DNA, the CDR3 is TGTGCCAGCCGGCCTAGCGGGGGGGGCGATACGCAGTATTTT. This translates into CASRPSGGGDTQYF.

The rearrangement links TRBV29-1 to TRBJ2-1; 10 positions match TRBD1. J gave up 9 bases and V 3 bases, and 17 bases lay outside the gene matches. The CDR3 is made up of 17 amino acids. Per the germline V gene, CDR1 is SQVTM and CDR2 is ANQGSEA. The CDR3 region is CSVDRVTGQGTYGEQFF. The CDR3 region has the DNA TGCAGCGTTGACCGCGTTACGGGACAGGGGACCTATGGTGAGCAGTTCTTC.

This rearrangement joins TRBV7-9 to TRBJ1-2, with TRBD1 as a possible D gene (6 bases). The CDR3 has 11 amino acids. The V gene's germline CDR1 is SEHNR and CDR2 FQNEAQ (reference sequence). Trimming stripped 11 bases from V and 4 bases from J, with 11 bases between. The CDR3 nucleotides are TGTGCCCTGGACAGATCCTATGGCTACACCTTC. Its protein product is CALDRSYGYTF.

V gene TRBV14 combines with J gene TRBJ1-3; 7 positions agree with TRBD1. J was trimmed by 0 bases and V by 0 bases; bases with no gene match: 8. Germline V lookup: CDR1 SGHDN, CDR2 FVKESK. CDR3 length: 18 amino acids. The CDR3 DNA sequence: TGTGCCAGCAGCCAAGAATACAGGGGTCGCACCTCTGGAAACACCATATATTTT. This sequence encodes CASSQEYRGRTSGNTIYF.